A selection of T cell receptor beta chains follows, all from one sample in a study of control samples from healthy donors and cancer patients. TCRdb's table, derived via immunoSEQ multiplex PCR, lists solely in-frame clones and lacks some. The profile shows approximately 160,000 clones, around nine tenths of them singletons. Source material: blood. The receptors were gathered from a woman aged 25 to 39 in good health. Both conserved end residues are part of each CDR3. The D gene is left open where the match is weak.

d_call	v_call	j_call	cdr3_aa	cdr3_nt
-	TRBV29-1	TRBJ2-7	CSVVGVFGGTVHEQYF	TGCAGCGTTGTCGGTGTTTTCGGCGGGACTGTCCACGAGCAGTACTTC
TRBD1	TRBV29-1	TRBJ1-1	CSVEELHRGFTEAFF	TGCAGCGTTGAAGAACTACACAGGGGGTTCACTGAAGCTTTCTTT
-	TRBV6-2/TRBV6-3	TRBJ1-1	CASSYPDLNTEAFF	TGTGCCAGCAGTTACCCCGACTTGAACACTGAAGCTTTCTTT
TRBD2	TRBV3-1/TRBV3-2	TRBJ2-5	CASSPPVAGGETQYF	TGTGCCAGCAGCCCCCCGGTAGCGGGTGGGGAGACCCAGTACTTC
TRBD2	TRBV3-1/TRBV3-2	TRBJ2-3	CASSQAPSGRRADTQYF	TGTGCCAGCAGCCAAGCCCCTAGCGGACGCCGGGCAGATACGCAGTATTTT
-	TRBV4-1	TRBJ1-3	CASSLRGGNTIYF	TGCGCCAGCAGCTTGCGGGGTGGAAACACCATATATTTT
TRBD1	TRBV29-1	TRBJ1-2	CSVQGGTGGWYGYTF	TGCAGCGTCCAAGGCGGGACAGGGGGCTGGTATGGCTACACCTTC
-	TRBV28	TRBJ1-2	CAAQQDSNRNGYTF	TGTGCCGCCCAGCAGGACAGTAACAGGAATGGCTACACCTTC
-	TRBV28	TRBJ1-1	CASSFGGTNTEAFF	TGTGCCAGCAGTTTCGGGGGGACGAACACTGAAGCTTTCTTT
-	TRBV7-3	TRBJ2-2	CASSLSGRNTGELFF	TGTGCCAGCAGCTTAAGCGGGCGGAACACCGGGGAGCTGTTTTTT
-	TRBV27	TRBJ2-1	CASSLVSVNNEQFF	TGTGCCAGCAGTTTGGTTTCCGTAAACAATGAGCAGTTCTTC
-	TRBV18	TRBJ1-1	CASSQRVATEAFF	TGTGCCAGCTCACAACGGGTCGCGACTGAAGCTTTCTTT
-	TRBV6-2/TRBV6-3	TRBJ2-6	CASSYSVGAGANVLTF	TGTGCCAGCAGTTACTCGGTCGGAGCTGGGGCCAACGTCCTGACTTTC
-	TRBV5-6	TRBJ2-1	CASSSLEGGHYNEQFF	TGTGCCAGCAGCTCGCTTGAGGGGGGTCACTACAATGAGCAGTTCTTC
TRBD1	TRBV28	TRBJ2-7	CASSLTGTVYEQYF	TGTGCCAGCAGCCTTACCGGGACAGTCTACGAGCAGTACTTC
-	TRBV3-1/TRBV3-2	TRBJ2-6	CASSQPQDSDSGANVLTF	TGTGCCAGCAGCCAGCCCCAAGACAGTGACTCTGGGGCCAACGTCCTGACTTTC
-	TRBV7-8	TRBJ2-7	CASSATRTFEQYF	TGTGCCAGCAGCGCGACTAGAACCTTCGAGCAGTACTTC
TRBD2	TRBV6-2/TRBV6-3	TRBJ2-1	CASSYPGLAGEDEQFF	TGTGCCAGCAGTTACCCTGGGCTAGCGGGAGAGGATGAGCAGTTCTTC
-	TRBV10-3	TRBJ2-7	CAISDGREQYF	TGTGCCATCAGTGACGGGAGAGAGCAGTACTTC
-	TRBV28	TRBJ2-7	CATRGETYEQYF	TGTGCCACCAGGGGGGAGACCTACGAGCAGTACTTC
-	TRBV19	TRBJ1-3	CASSPSGDTIYF	TGTGCCAGCAGCCCTTCCGGGGACACCATATATTTT
-	TRBV3-1/TRBV3-2	TRBJ2-6	CASSPTRLGLSGANVLTF	TGTGCCAGCAGCCCCACACGGTTAGGCCTCTCTGGGGCCAACGTCCTGACTTTC
TRBD1	TRBV5-5	TRBJ2-7	CASSYRDRSHEQYF	TGTGCCAGCAGCTACCGGGACAGATCTCACGAGCAGTACTTC
TRBD2	TRBV12-5	TRBJ2-1	CASGLVPPGGYNEQFF	TGTGCTAGTGGTTTGGTACCACCGGGGGGGTACAATGAGCAGTTCTTC